This is a list of T cell receptor beta chains from one sample in a study of CD8 T cells in Susac syndrome. TCRdb called the immunoSEQ multiplex PCR reads again in MiXCR, with one record for every CDR3 protein. This repertoire shows 150,000 or so distinct CDR3 sequences, roughly 95% found once; its top ten account for about 0.09%. Source material: CD4+ T cells from PBMCs. The receptors stem from a human donor with multiple sclerosis. CDR3s include the opening cysteine and the closing phenylalanine or tryptophan. The D gene is left open where the match is weak. Clone size, where shown, is once, few, many, or a class for clones that have expanded.

V: TRBV7-6; D: -; size: -; J: TRBJ2-1; CDR3: CASSPIPNEQFF; DNA: TGTGCCAGCAGCCCCATCCCCAATGAGCAGTTCTTC
V: TRBV6-5; D: -; size: -; J: TRBJ2-3; CDR3: CASSVDFTDTQYF; DNA: TGTGCCAGCAGTGTGGACTTCACAGATACGCAGTATTTT
V: TRBV5-1; D: TRBD1; size: -; J: TRBJ1-1; CDR3: CASSRTGLFTGTEAFF; DNA: TGCGCCAGCAGCAGGACAGGGCTTTTTACGGGGACTGAAGCTTTCTTT
V: TRBV6-4; D: -; size: -; J: TRBJ1-5; CDR3: CASSEQSNQPQHF; DNA: TGTGCCAGCAGTGAACAGAGCAATCAGCCCCAGCATTTT
V: TRBV5-6; D: -; size: -; J: TRBJ1-1; CDR3: CASSLALGVGTEAFF; DNA: TGTGCCAGCAGCTTGGCCCTAGGGGTAGGCACTGAAGCTTTCTTT
V: TRBV27; D: -; size: -; J: TRBJ1-1; CDR3: CASSYRRDTEAFF; DNA: TGTGCCAGCAGTTATAGGCGCGACACTGAAGCTTTCTTT
V: TRBV5-6; D: -; size: -; J: TRBJ2-7; CDR3: CASSLYTGGMVHEQYF; DNA: TGTGCCAGCAGCTTGTATACCGGCGGGATGGTTCACGAGCAGTACTTC
V: TRBV6-6; D: -; size: once; J: TRBJ2-3; CDR3: CASSPVGDTQYF; DNA: TGTGCCAGCAGCCCGGTCGGAGATACGCAGTATTTT
V: TRBV28; D: TRBD1; size: -; J: TRBJ1-5; CDR3: CASKLREGADFNQPQHF; DNA: TGTGCCAGCAAACTGCGGGAGGGGGCGGATTTCAATCAGCCCCAGCATTTT
V: TRBV5-1; D: TRBD1; size: once; J: TRBJ2-4; CDR3: CASSPGQGLNIQYF; DNA: TGCGCCAGCAGCCCCGGACAGGGGTTGAACATTCAGTACTTC
V: TRBV18; D: TRBD1; size: -; J: TRBJ1-2; CDR3: CASSPGTGAYGYTF; DNA: TGTGCCAGCTCACCAGGGACAGGCGCTTATGGCTACACCTTC
V: TRBV6-5; D: -; size: -; J: TRBJ1-1; CDR3: CASSGGRGAVTEAFF; DNA: TGTGCCAGCAGTGGCGGAAGGGGAGCCGTCACTGAAGCTTTCTTT
V: TRBV6-5; D: -; size: -; J: TRBJ1-1; CDR3: CASSYSGPRAEAFF; DNA: TGTGCCAGCAGTTACTCGGGCCCCCGGGCTGAAGCTTTCTTT